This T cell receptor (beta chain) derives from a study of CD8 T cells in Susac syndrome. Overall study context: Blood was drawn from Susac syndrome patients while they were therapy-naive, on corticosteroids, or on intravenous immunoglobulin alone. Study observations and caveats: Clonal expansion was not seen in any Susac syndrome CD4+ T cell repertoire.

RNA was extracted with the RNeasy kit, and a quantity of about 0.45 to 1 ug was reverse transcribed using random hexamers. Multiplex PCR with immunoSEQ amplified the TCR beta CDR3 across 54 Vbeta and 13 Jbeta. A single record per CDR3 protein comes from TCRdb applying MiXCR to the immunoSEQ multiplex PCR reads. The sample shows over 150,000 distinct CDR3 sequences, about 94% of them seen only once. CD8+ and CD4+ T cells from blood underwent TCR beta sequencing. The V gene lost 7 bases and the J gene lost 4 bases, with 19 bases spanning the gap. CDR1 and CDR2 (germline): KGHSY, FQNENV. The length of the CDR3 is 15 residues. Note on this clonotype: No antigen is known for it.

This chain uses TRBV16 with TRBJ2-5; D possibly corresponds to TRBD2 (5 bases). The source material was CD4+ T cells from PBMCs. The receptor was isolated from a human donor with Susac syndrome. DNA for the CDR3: TGTGCCAGCAACCCAACCGGCTCTAGCACAGAGACCCAGTACTTC. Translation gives CASNPTGSSTETQYF.